This is a list of T cell receptor beta chains from one sample in a study of PD-L1 blockade in urothelial cancer. Sequencing used immunoSEQ multiplex PCR; TCRdb keeps in-frame clones, though not all of them. The sample holds around 38,000 clones, about 88% seen once. The sequences come from PBMCs, collected around atezolizumab (anti-PD-L1) treatment. These receptors were collected from a man between 60 and 75 years old with urothelial cancer. CDR3s include the opening cysteine and the closing phenylalanine or tryptophan. The order of the fields is CDR3 DNA, CDR3 protein, V gene, J gene, D gene, clone size. D genes are given only for firm matches. Part of the rows lack a size; the others show once, few, many or a class for expanded clones.

DNA: TGTGCCAGCAGCTGGGGGGCTAGCGGGAACTACGAGCAGTACTTC
CDR3: CASSWGASGNYEQYF
V: TRBV5-6
J: TRBJ2-7
D: TRBD2
size: .

DNA: TGTGCCAGCAGTGGCGGTTTCGGGTCCAAGGGGGCCCACGAGCAGTACTTC
CDR3: CASSGGFGSKGAHEQYF
V: TRBV25-1
J: TRBJ2-7
D: TRBD1
size: .

DNA: TGTGCCAGCAGCTTGGACGGGACATTAACTAATGAAAAACTGTTTTTT
CDR3: CASSLDGTLTNEKLFF
V: TRBV5-4
J: TRBJ1-4
D: .
size: .

DNA: TGCGCCAGCAGCTCTACGGTTACTAGCGGCAGAGAGACCCAGTACTTC
CDR3: CASSSTVTSGRETQYF
V: TRBV5-1
J: TRBJ2-5
D: TRBD2
size: .

DNA: TGTGCCAGCAGCAATAGCGGGACGAACACCGGGGAGCTGTTTTTT
CDR3: CASSNSGTNTGELFF
V: TRBV7-2
J: TRBJ2-2
D: TRBD2
size: .

DNA: TGTGCCAGCAGTTTATGGCAGGTCGATAATTCACCCCTCCACTTT
CDR3: CASSLWQVDNSPLHF
V: TRBV27
J: TRBJ1-6
D: .
size: few

DNA: TGTGCCAGAAGCCCCCTCGGGACTAGCGGGGACCTCTCCCCAGATACGCAGTATTTT
CDR3: CARSPLGTSGDLSPDTQYF
V: TRBV7-5
J: TRBJ2-3
D: .
size: .

DNA: TGTGCCAGTAGTATAGACAGGGGAGTTGATCAGCCCCAGCATTTT
CDR3: CASSIDRGVDQPQHF
V: TRBV19
J: TRBJ1-5
D: .
size: .

DNA: TGTGCCAGTAGTATAAGGGGCCGCGGAAACACCATATATTTT
CDR3: CASSIRGRGNTIYF
V: TRBV19
J: TRBJ1-3
D: .
size: .

DNA: TGCGCCAGCAGTATTACTTGGGACAGGGGGAGCTACGAGCAGTACTTC
CDR3: CASSITWDRGSYEQYF
V: TRBV5-1
J: TRBJ2-7
D: TRBD1
size: .

DNA: TGTGCCAGTAGCCCTAGGGGGGGAGGGCGAAATGAGCAGTTCTTC
CDR3: CASSPRGGGRNEQFF
V: TRBV19
J: TRBJ2-1
D: .
size: .

DNA: TGTGCCAGTACCCTTTCCCCAGGGTCGATCACAGATACGCAGTATTTT
CDR3: CASTLSPGSITDTQYF
V: TRBV19
J: TRBJ2-3
D: .
size: .

DNA: TGTGCCAGCAGTTTTAGACTCCATAGCAATCAGCCCCAGCATTTT
CDR3: CASSFRLHSNQPQHF
V: TRBV28
J: TRBJ1-5
D: .
size: .

DNA: TGTGCCAGCAGCCCCGGGACTAGCGCTTACAATGAGCAGTTCTTC
CDR3: CASSPGTSAYNEQFF
V: TRBV11-2
J: TRBJ2-1
D: TRBD2
size: few

DNA: TGTGCCAGCAGCAGCGGGGACGGATCATATGAGCAGTTCTTC
CDR3: CASSSGDGSYEQFF
V: TRBV7-8
J: TRBJ2-1
D: TRBD2
size: .

DNA: TGCGCCAGCAGCCAAGGTAATAGGGGGGCAGGGGGAGGTACTGAAGCTTTCTTT
CDR3: CASSQGNRGAGGGTEAFF
V: TRBV4-1
J: TRBJ1-1
D: TRBD1
size: .

DNA: TGTGCCAGCAGTGAAGGGGCAGGGTATCTCTACGAGCAGTACTTC
CDR3: CASSEGAGYLYEQYF
V: TRBV6-1
J: TRBJ2-7
D: .
size: .

DNA: TGCAGCGTTGGTTGGACTATAACAGATACGCAGTATTTT
CDR3: CSVGWTITDTQYF
V: TRBV29-1
J: TRBJ2-3
D: .
size: .

DNA: TGTGCCAGCAGTCCCACTAGCGCGGGCACCGGGGAGCTGTTTTTT
CDR3: CASSPTSAGTGELFF
V: TRBV7-6
J: TRBJ2-2
D: TRBD2
size: .

DNA: TGTGCCCGCTATGGCTACACCTTC
CDR3: CARYGYTF
V: TRBV11-1
J: TRBJ1-2
D: .
size: few

DNA: TGTGCCAGCAGCCTAAGCGTAAGTCGACAGGGAACTGGGACTGAAGCTTTCTTT
CDR3: CASSLSVSRQGTGTEAFF
V: TRBV7-9
J: TRBJ1-1
D: TRBD1
size: .

DNA: TGTGCCAGCAGCTTGGGACTAGCGGAGCTCTCCTACAATGAGCAGTTCTTC
CDR3: CASSLGLAELSYNEQFF
V: TRBV7-2
J: TRBJ2-1
D: TRBD2
size: .

DNA: TGCGCCAGCAGGTTGACTACCGGGACTAGCTACTACAATGAGCAGTTCTTC
CDR3: CASRLTTGTSYYNEQFF
V: TRBV5-1
J: TRBJ2-1
D: TRBD2
size: .

DNA: TGCGCCAGCAGCGCTGACGCGGGAGGGAAAGATACGCAGTATTTT
CDR3: CASSADAGGKDTQYF
V: TRBV5-1
J: TRBJ2-3
D: TRBD2
size: .

DNA: TGTGCCAGCAGCCGGGGGACGGGTGGAGATACGCAGTATTTT
CDR3: CASSRGTGGDTQYF
V: TRBV27
J: TRBJ2-3
D: .
size: .

DNA: TGTGCCAGCAGCATTAGTTCTAGCGGGAAGATCGGGGAGCTGTTTTTT
CDR3: CASSISSSGKIGELFF
V: TRBV7-2
J: TRBJ2-2
D: TRBD2
size: .

DNA: TGTGCCAGCACATGGCAAGTGAACACTGAAGCTTTCTTT
CDR3: CASTWQVNTEAFF
V: TRBV6-6
J: TRBJ1-1
D: .
size: few

DNA: TGTGCCTGGAGTGGCGGCAGTTATAGCAATCAGCCCCAGCATTTT
CDR3: CAWSGGSYSNQPQHF
V: TRBV30
J: TRBJ1-5
D: .
size: few

DNA: TGTGCCAGCAGCGTACCTAGCGGGGGCCTTAGCACAGATACGCAGTATTTT
CDR3: CASSVPSGGLSTDTQYF
V: TRBV9
J: TRBJ2-3
D: TRBD2
size: .

DNA: TGCGCCAGCAGCCGCCTAACGGGAGGGCCGTACGAGCAGTACTTC
CDR3: CASSRLTGGPYEQYF
V: TRBV5-1
J: TRBJ2-7
D: TRBD2
size: .

DNA: TGTGCCAGCAGCTTAGGGACGGGGGACAGGGGATCCGATACGCAGTATTTT
CDR3: CASSLGTGDRGSDTQYF
V: TRBV7-2
J: TRBJ2-3
D: TRBD1
size: .

DNA: TGTGCCAGCAGTGAATTCGGCACAGATACGCAGTATTTT
CDR3: CASSEFGTDTQYF
V: TRBV25-1
J: TRBJ2-3
D: .
size: .

DNA: TGTGCCAGCGCACCGGGGGGGAGAAACACAGATACGCAGTATTTT
CDR3: CASAPGGRNTDTQYF
V: TRBV9
J: TRBJ2-3
D: TRBD2
size: once

DNA: TGTGCCAGCAGCTTGGATACAGGGACCTATGGCTACATCTTC
CDR3: CASSLDTGTYGYIF
V: TRBV5-6
J: TRBJ1-2
D: .
size: .

DNA: TGTGCCAGCTCACTGGGGGCGACTAATGAAAAACTGTTTTTT
CDR3: CASSLGATNEKLFF
V: TRBV18
J: TRBJ1-4
D: .
size: .

DNA: TGTGCCAGCAGTAGGGAGGCCCTGGGCAATCAGCCCCAGCATTTT
CDR3: CASSREALGNQPQHF
V: TRBV6-5
J: TRBJ1-5
D: .
size: once

DNA: TGTGCCAGCAGCTTGGGCGCCAACACTGAAGCTTTCTTT
CDR3: CASSLGANTEAFF
V: TRBV5-5
J: TRBJ1-1
D: .
size: .

DNA: TGCGCCAGCAGCCAAGTTCATGATAGCGGACAAGAGACCCAGTACTTC
CDR3: CASSQVHDSGQETQYF
V: TRBV4-1
J: TRBJ2-5
D: .
size: .

DNA: TGTGCTAGTGGCAGGGATAGCACCGCCAATGAGCAGTTCTTC
CDR3: CASGRDSTANEQFF
V: TRBV12-5
J: TRBJ2-1
D: .
size: .

DNA: TGCGCCAGCAGCTTGGGAGCGGGCGATCAGCCCCAGCATTTT
CDR3: CASSLGAGDQPQHF
V: TRBV5-1
J: TRBJ1-5
D: .
size: once

DNA: TGTGCCAGCAGGGGGGACAGAGCCTTCTCTGGGGCCAACGTCCTGACTTTC
CDR3: CASRGDRAFSGANVLTF
V: TRBV9
J: TRBJ2-6
D: TRBD1
size: .

DNA: TGCGCCAGCAGCTCCATAGCGGGGTGGGATGGCACAGATACGCAGTATTTT
CDR3: CASSSIAGWDGTDTQYF
V: TRBV5-1
J: TRBJ2-3
D: TRBD2
size: .